The clone carrying this T cell receptor (beta chain) was recorded a few times. Sequencing used immunoSEQ multiplex PCR; TCRdb keeps in-frame clones, though not all of them. The data contain approximately 170,000 clones, around four fifths of them singletons. This sample was taken from a study of blood T cell repertoires in COVID-19. Across the study: In each case, the material was cDNA or gDNA derived from T cells, B-cell-depleted T cells, or PBMCs.

The CDR3 length is 15 residues. Germline CDR1 is MDHEN and CDR2 is SYDVKM. The trim removed 6 bases at V and 4 bases at J, leaving 11 bases unmatched. Those enrolled, adults aged 18 to 89 years, came from about two dozen US areas. Participants' own reports of clinical history determined their cohort assignment. The chain combines TRBV28 with TRBJ2-5; 7 bases align to TRBD2. The sequence derives from a woman in her fifties or sixties in a cohort exposed to, infected with or recovered from COVID-19 (not recorded which). Sequences were obtained from PBMCs or T cells enriched from blood (not recorded which). The CDR3 region is CASSPRSSGGETQYF. The CDR3 bases are TGTGCCAGCAGCCCCCGGTCGTCGGGGGGAGAGACCCAGTACTTC.